This passage covers 25 T cell receptor beta chains from one sample sequenced in a study of blood T cell repertoires in COVID-19. Sequencing was performed with immunoSEQ multiplex PCR; in TCRdb, only in-frame clones are kept and a portion is missing. This sample has about 160,000 clones, with 87% found just once. Sequencing used peripheral blood. The receptors stem from a woman aged 55 to 70 who had recovered from COVID-19.

The sample holds one count of this clone. V and J are TRBV7-8 and TRBJ1-5, with 7 bases fitting TRBD1. Trimming removed 5 bases from V and 0 bases from J; junction bases left unmatched: 7. There are 16 residues in the CDR3. Germline V gives CDR1 SGHVS, CDR2 FQNEAQ. The CDR3 region is CASSTGQTYSNQPQHF. The DNA for the CDR3 is TGTGCCAGCAGCACGGGACAGACCTATAGCAATCAGCCCCAGCATTTT. Combining the CDR3 with reference TRBV7-8 and TRBJ1-5 gives the whole variable domain GAGVSQSPRYKVAKRGQDVALRCDPISGHVSLFWYQQALGQGPEFLTYFQNEAQLDKSGLPSDRFFAERPEGSVSTLKIQRTQQEDSAVYLCASSTGQTYSNQPQHFGDGTRLSIL.

J is TRBJ2-3 and V is TRBV10-3, with a tentative D call TRBD1 (5 bases). Germline CDR1 is ENHRY and CDR2 is SYGVKD. CDR3 length: 14 residues. The V gene lost 5 bases and the J gene lost 2 bases, with 11 bases spanning the gap. The CDR3 sequence: CAISPGRPTDTQYF. In nucleotides, the CDR3 is TGTGCCATCAGTCCAGGGCGTCCCACAGATACGCAGTATTTT.

This clone was observed a single time. The chain joins TRBV12-1 to TRBJ1-1. TRBV12-1 is classified as a pseudogene. This CDR3 is built from 15 residues. CDR3 DNA: TGTGCCAGCAGCTTCCTTCAAACGGGGGGAACTGAAGCTTTCTTT. Its protein is CASSFLQTGGTEAFF.

The genes are TRBV7-9 and TRBJ2-2; D unclear. The CDR3 contains 14 residues. Germline V gives CDR1 SEHNR, CDR2 FQNEAQ (reference sequence). The V gene lost 3 bases and the J gene lost 1 base, with 6 bases spanning the gap. Here the CDR3 DNA reads TGTGCCAGCAGCTTCCGACTGAACACCGGGGAGCTGTTTTTT. Amino acid sequence: CASSFRLNTGELFF.

The chain couples TRBV2 to TRBJ2-5; no firm D call. CDR1 is SNHLY and CDR2 is FYNNEI in the germline V gene. The V end was cut by 6 bases, the J end by 4 bases, with 18 bases between. This CDR3 has 15 residues. In DNA, the CDR3 is TGTGCCAGCAGCGTAGATTTCTACGTAAGAGAGACCCAGTACTTC. Residues: CASSVDFYVRETQYF.

This chain links TRBV3-1 (or the pseudogene TRBV3-2) with TRBJ1-2, with 9 bases aligning to TRBD1. The germline gives CDR1 LGHDT, CDR2 YNNKEL (reference sequence). This CDR3 is built from 14 residues. Losses at the gene ends were 4 bases for V and 2 bases for J; bases not matched to a gene: 2. The CDR3 DNA follows: TGTGCCAGCAGCCTCGGGACAGGGAACTATGGCTACACCTTC. Its translation: CASSLGTGNYGYTF.

The chain is built from TRBV19 and TRBJ2-6, with 9 bases matching TRBD1. The V and J ends lost 7 bases and 0 bases, in that order; junction bases with no gene match: 4. This CDR3 comprises 16 residues. Germline loops: CDR1 LNHDA, CDR2 SQIVND (reference sequence). The CDR3 loop reads CASTPGQGSGANVLTF. CDR3 nucleotides: TGTGCCAGTACACCGGGACAGGGCTCTGGGGCCAACGTCCTGACTTTC.

This chain connects TRBV25-1 to TRBJ1-5, with 10 bases that match TRBD1. The V and J ends lost 5 bases and 3 bases, in that order; junction bases with no gene match: 7. The CDR3 runs to 16 residues. Germline V lookup: CDR1 MGHDK, CDR2 SYGVNS. The CDR3 reads CASSIRTGGTNQPQHF. The CDR3 coding sequence is TGTGCCAGCAGTATCCGGACAGGGGGTACCAATCAGCCCCAGCATTTT.

The chain joins TRBV27 to TRBJ2-1; TRBD1 agrees at 10 bases. CDR1 MNHEY and CDR2 SMNVEV come from the germline V gene (reference sequence). This CDR3 region has 15 residues. Unmatched junction bases numbered 6, after V lost 5 bases and J lost 5 bases. This chain's CDR3 is CASSPDRGEDNEQFF. CDR3 DNA: TGTGCCAGCAGTCCGGACAGGGGGGAAGACAATGAGCAGTTCTTC.

This clone has more than one count but fewer than ten. The chain employs TRBV19 and TRBJ1-5, with D tentatively TRBD1 (6 bases). The CDR3 extends over 15 amino acids. Trimming shortened V by 3 bases and J by 2 bases, and 11 bases separated the two germline ends. CDR1 LNHDA and CDR2 SQIVND come from the germline V gene (reference sequence). CDR3 DNA: TGTGCCAGTAGTATCCCGGGACATGGCAATCAGCCCCAGCATTTT. This codes for CASSIPGHGNQPQHF.

The chain carries TRBV7-8 and TRBJ1-4; TRBD1 aligns across 9 bases. Germline trimming cut 4 bases from V and 8 bases from J; bases unmatched to any gene: 11. CDR1 and CDR2 from the germline V gene are SGHVS and FQNEAQ. The CDR3 is 16 residues long. DNA of the CDR3: TGTGCCAGCAGCTCCCGTGGACAGGGGTTGAGCGAAAAACTGTTTTTT. Its protein is CASSSRGQGLSEKLFF.

This clone appeared once. The chain joins TRBV29-1 to TRBJ2-4, with D possibly matching TRBD2 (6 bases). The CDR3 is 12 amino acids. Germline values: CDR1 SQVTM, CDR2 ANQGSEA. V lost 4 bases to trimming and J lost 4 bases, with 8 bases between them. CDR3 nucleotides: TGCAGCGTTGCGGCGGGAAAAAACATTCAGTACTTC. It specifies CSVAAGKNIQYF.

The chain has TRBV30 and TRBJ1-4, with a tentative D call TRBD1 (6 bases). Trimming pared 5 bases from V and 8 bases from J, leaving 12 bases between. The CDR3 contains 12 residues. Germline lookup yields CDR1 GTSNPN and CDR2 SVGIG (reference sequence). CDR3 residues: CAWGDIGEKLFF. The CDR3 nucleotides read TGTGCCTGGGGGGACATCGGCGAAAAACTGTTTTTT.

This rearrangement joins TRBV11-2 to TRBJ1-2; no firm D call. Between the trimmed V and J ends, which lost 1 base and 1 base, there was a span of 10 bases. Germline CDR1 reads SGHAT; CDR2 reads FQNNGV. The CDR3 covers 15 residues. CDR3 sequence (DNA): TGTGCCAGCAGCTTAGTTCTGCCGGGTAACTATGGCTACACCTTC. As protein: CASSLVLPGNYGYTF.

V is TRBV5-4 and J is TRBJ2-7; D unresolved. Germline V lookup: CDR1 SGHNT, CDR2 YYREEE (reference sequence). With 3 bases removed from V and 0 bases from J, the gap between germline ends came to 7 bases. CDR3 length equals 13 residues. The CDR3 DNA follows: TGTGCCAGCAGCTCTATGAGCTCCTACGAGCAGTACTTC. This gives the protein CASSSMSSYEQYF.

V is TRBV28 and J is TRBJ1-5; 11 bases agree with TRBD1. Germline assignment: CDR1 MDHEN and CDR2 SYDVKM. CDR3 length equals 17 residues. The V segment lost 6 bases and the J segment 0 bases; nucleotides outside the gene matches: 7. This CDR3 is CASSLRTGGLSNQPQHF. The CDR3 DNA is TGTGCCAGCAGCCTTCGGACAGGGGGCCTTAGCAATCAGCCCCAGCATTTT.

This sequence joins TRBV18 and TRBJ1-5, with D perhaps matching TRBD1 (6 bases). With 6 bases removed from V and 0 bases from J, the gap between germline ends came to 18 bases. The CDR3 contains 17 residues. CDR1 is KGHSH and CDR2 is LQKENI in the germline V gene. This chain's CDR3 is CASSQGTRTYSNQPQHF. DNA of the CDR3: TGTGCCAGCTCCCAGGGGACCAGGACGTATAGCAATCAGCCCCAGCATTTT.

The V gene is TRBV7-2, the J gene TRBJ1-5; D gene ambiguous. The CDR3 runs 13 residues. CDR1 and CDR2 from the germline V gene are SGHTA and FQGNSA. Trimming pared 0 bases from V and 6 bases from J, leaving 6 bases between. CDR3 nucleotide sequence: TGTGCCAGCAGCTTAGCGAGGAGTCAGCCCCAGCATTTT. It specifies CASSLARSQPQHF.

This clone was detected only a few times. This sequence joins TRBV7-9 and TRBJ1-2; D perhaps matches TRBD1 (6 bases). Germline values: CDR1 SEHNR, CDR2 FQNEAQ (reference sequence). This CDR3 spans 15 amino acids. The germline V and J ends were trimmed by 5 bases and 6 bases, with 19 bases remaining between them. Here the CDR3 reads CASSARTAGVNGYTF. CDR3 DNA: TGTGCCAGCAGCGCACGGACAGCTGGTGTTAATGGCTACACCTTC.

The chain carries TRBV5-1 and TRBJ2-7; no firm D call. Looked up from germline, CDR1 is SGHRS and CDR2 is YFSETQ. The V end lost 4 bases, the J end lost 5 bases, and 22 bases lay between the germline ends. The CDR3 is made up of 16 amino acids. The CDR3 nucleotides read TGCGCCAGCAGCCTAATCGACACTCGAGTGACGGACGAGCAGTACTTC. Its protein product is CASSLIDTRVTDEQYF.

The rearrangement links TRBV2 to TRBJ1-1, with 8 bases that match TRBD1. This CDR3 spans 13 amino acids. The germline V gene has CDR1 SNHLY and CDR2 FYNNEI. The ends lost 7 bases at V and 4 bases at J; junction bases unmatched: 5. The CDR3 nucleotides read TGTGCCAGCAACCCCGACAGGGGCACTGAAGCTTTCTTT. Protein product: CASNPDRGTEAFF.

V and J are TRBV6-4 and TRBJ2-3, with 9 bases identical to TRBD1. The V gene end was trimmed by 4 bases and the J gene end by 1 base; junction bases not matched to a gene: 0. In germline, CDR1 is MRHNA, CDR2 SNTAGT. The CDR3 has 14 amino acids. The CDR3 is CASSGTGGTDTQYF. The CDR3 DNA reads TGTGCCAGCAGTGGGACAGGGGGCACAGATACGCAGTATTTT.

The V and J genes are TRBV5-5 and TRBJ2-7; possible D gene TRBD1, 5 bases. The CDR3 totals 14 residues. V lost 0 bases and J lost 6, with 13 bases in between. From germline, CDR1 is SGHKS and CDR2 YYEKEE (reference sequence). The CDR3 DNA sequence: TGTGCCAGCAGCTTGGTCCAGGGCTTCGGCGAGCAGTACTTC. It translates to CASSLVQGFGEQYF.

The J gene is TRBJ2-1, the V gene TRBV5-1, with TRBD1 identical over 9 bases. Per the germline V gene, CDR1 is SGHRS and CDR2 is YFSETQ. The V gene end was trimmed by 2 bases and the J gene end by 4 bases; junction bases not matched to a gene: 4. The CDR3 has 15 amino acids. The CDR3 nucleotides are TGCGCCAGCAGCTTCACAGGGGGCCCTTACAATGAGCAGTTCTTC. It yields the protein CASSFTGGPYNEQFF.

The gene calls are TRBV7-2 and TRBJ1-5, with a tentative D call TRBD1 (6 bases). This CDR3 is built from 14 residues. Trimming shortened V by 5 bases and J by 2 bases, and 10 bases separated the two germline ends. Germline CDR1 SGHTA, CDR2 FQGNSA. The CDR3: CASSTYRGNQPQHF. The CDR3 region has the DNA TGTGCCAGCAGCACATACAGGGGCAATCAGCCCCAGCATTTT.